The clone carrying this T cell receptor beta chain is judged medium-sized (0.01 to 0.1%). The antigen is not known. The treatment is: roughly 10-day PBMC culture with coronavirus spike peptide pools or control peptides (ViraFEST assay). The Oncomine TCR Beta short-read assay was applied to DNA of cultured CD4+ T cells. TCRdb independently ran MiXCR on the PCR reads; one entry per CDR3 protein. Here the sample spans roughly 20,000 distinct CDR3 sequences, around 58% being singletons. This specimen comes from a study of vaccination and CD4 T cells after COVID-19. After removal of 2 bases from V and 6 bases from J, the junction contained 8 bases not matched to a gene. This CDR3 is 14 amino acids long. Per germline, CDR1 GTSNPN and CDR2 SVGIG (reference sequence).

Sequenced input: CD4+ T cells from blood, cultured in vitro. This chain joins TRBV30 and TRBJ2-3, with 7 bases matching TRBD1. The origin of this receptor is a human donor who had recovered from COVID-19. The CDR3 loop is CAWSLGTARDTQYF. CDR3 nucleotides: TGTGCCTGGAGTCTTGGGACAGCTCGGGATACGCAGTATTTT.